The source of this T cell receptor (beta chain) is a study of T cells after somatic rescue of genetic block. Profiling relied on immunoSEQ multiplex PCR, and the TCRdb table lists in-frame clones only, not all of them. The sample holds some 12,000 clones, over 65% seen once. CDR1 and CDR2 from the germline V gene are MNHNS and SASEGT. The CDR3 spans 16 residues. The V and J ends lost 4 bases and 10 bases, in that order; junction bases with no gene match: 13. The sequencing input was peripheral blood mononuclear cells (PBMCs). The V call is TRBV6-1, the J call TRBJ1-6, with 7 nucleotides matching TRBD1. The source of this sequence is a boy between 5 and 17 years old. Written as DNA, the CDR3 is TGTGCCAGCAGTGCAGACAGGGCCCGGGTCGGGTCACCCCTCCACTTT. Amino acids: CASSADRARVGSPLHF.